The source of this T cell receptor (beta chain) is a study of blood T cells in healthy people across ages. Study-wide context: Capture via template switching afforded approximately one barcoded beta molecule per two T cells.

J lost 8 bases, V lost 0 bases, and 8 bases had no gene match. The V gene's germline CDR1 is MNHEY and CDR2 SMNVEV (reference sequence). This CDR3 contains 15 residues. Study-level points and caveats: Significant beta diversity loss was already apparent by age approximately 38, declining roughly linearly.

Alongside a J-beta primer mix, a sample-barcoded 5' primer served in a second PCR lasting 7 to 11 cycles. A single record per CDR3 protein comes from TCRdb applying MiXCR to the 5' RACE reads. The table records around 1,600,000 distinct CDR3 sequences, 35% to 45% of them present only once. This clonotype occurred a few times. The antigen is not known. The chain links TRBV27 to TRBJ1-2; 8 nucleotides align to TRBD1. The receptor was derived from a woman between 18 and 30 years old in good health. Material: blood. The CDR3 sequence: CASSLSPGGYGGYTF. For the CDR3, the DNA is TGTGCCAGCAGTTTATCCCCAGGGGGCTACGGCGGCTACACCTTC.